This entry features one TCR beta chain sequence. Its antigen is currently not known. No quality values exist for individual bases; no much larger clone is one base distant. This record belongs to a study of technical replicates of blood from a handful of donors (dated 2017 in TCRdb). Per the germline V gene, LGHNA is the CDR1 and YNFKEQ is the CDR2. V is reduced by 0 bases and J by 7 bases, leaving a spacing of 21 bases between them. The CDR3 runs 18 amino acids, cysteine and phenylalanine included. The sequence is cut down to CDR3 DNA, 54 bases in frame from base 1. The library came from the immunoSEQ multiplex PCR assay. TCRdb re-hosts the immuneACCESS table, in-frame sequences only. Its copies lack some clones; in the studies checked, an unresolved V gene accounts for under half of them, and the cause for the rest is not known. This sample has approximately 79,000 clones in its table, and 85% to 95% of those were observed once. The ten largest clonotypes hold 0.35% to 0.4% of the sample.

Recombination joined TRBV4-2 with TRBJ2-2; possibly the D gene is TRBD2, per 6 matching bases. Sample: T cells isolated from PBMCs. This sequence originates from a human donor in good health. The DNA sequence is TGTGCCAGCAGCCAAGATCCGTTACTAGCCTCCCCCGGCGGGGAGCTGTTTTTT. Translated, it reads CASSQDPLLASPGGELFF.